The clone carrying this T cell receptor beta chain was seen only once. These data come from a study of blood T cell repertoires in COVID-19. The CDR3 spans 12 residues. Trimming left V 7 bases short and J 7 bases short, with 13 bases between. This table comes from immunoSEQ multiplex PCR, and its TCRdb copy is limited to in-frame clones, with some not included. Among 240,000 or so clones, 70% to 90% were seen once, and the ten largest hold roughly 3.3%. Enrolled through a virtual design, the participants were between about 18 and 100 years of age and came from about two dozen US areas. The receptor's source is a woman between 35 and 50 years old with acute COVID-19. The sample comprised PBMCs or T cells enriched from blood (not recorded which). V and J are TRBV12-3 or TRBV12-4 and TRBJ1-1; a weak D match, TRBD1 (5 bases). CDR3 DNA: TGTGCCAGCACCATGGGGGGAAGTGAAGCTTTCTTT. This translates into CASTMGGSEAFF.